This TCR beta chain appears in the sequencing data of a study of shared clonotypes between healthy human individuals. Naive-designated CD8 cells lacked CD45RO, were positively enriched for CCR7, and omitted terminally differentiated effector memory CD45RA+ cells. All of the donors resided in Nashville, Tennessee, and each was a Caucasian adult. Germline CDR1 and CDR2: MNHNS and SASEGT. This CDR3 has 16 amino acids. V was pared by 2 bases and J by 3 bases, with 15 bases between. Deep level was the assay's run setting. Produced via immunoSEQ multiplex PCR; TCRdb's table is partial and in-frame only. The table records some 800,000 clones, almost 95% of them present only once. To note about this clone: Its matching antigen is unknown.

Findings and caveats of the study: Estimated richness was generally greater in naive than memory subsets.

The sample was naive CD8+ T cells sorted from blood. The rearrangement uses TRBV6-1 and TRBJ2-3, with D uncertain. This clonotype was obtained from a man aged 30 to 39 in good health. The CDR3 DNA is TGTGCCAGCAGTGAAAGGGCTAGAAGTTTAACAGATACGCAGTATTTT. Protein sequence: CASSERARSLTDTQYF.